The clone carrying this T cell receptor (beta chain) has only a few counts. Unique molecular identifier tags were affixed to discrete cDNA molecules. One entry per CDR3 protein results from TCRdb running MiXCR on the 5' RACE reads. This sample has roughly 80,000 distinct CDR3 sequences, with 16% found just once. This sample was taken from a study of early T cells in non-severe SARS-CoV-2 infection. CDR1 and CDR2 (germline): MGHRA, YSYEKL. Trimming took off 1 base at V and 9 bases at J, with 9 bases between the two ends. This CDR3 region has 12 residues. The origin of this receptor is an adult who was a healthcare worker with PCR-confirmed SARS-CoV-2 infection or an uninfected control (not recorded which). This chain uses TRBV4-1 with TRBJ1-1; the D gene is possibly TRBD1 (6 bases). The material sequenced was whole blood. The CDR3 sequence is CASSQVGAQAFF. In nucleotides, the CDR3 is TGCGCCAGCAGCCAAGTGGGGGCCCAAGCTTTCTTT.